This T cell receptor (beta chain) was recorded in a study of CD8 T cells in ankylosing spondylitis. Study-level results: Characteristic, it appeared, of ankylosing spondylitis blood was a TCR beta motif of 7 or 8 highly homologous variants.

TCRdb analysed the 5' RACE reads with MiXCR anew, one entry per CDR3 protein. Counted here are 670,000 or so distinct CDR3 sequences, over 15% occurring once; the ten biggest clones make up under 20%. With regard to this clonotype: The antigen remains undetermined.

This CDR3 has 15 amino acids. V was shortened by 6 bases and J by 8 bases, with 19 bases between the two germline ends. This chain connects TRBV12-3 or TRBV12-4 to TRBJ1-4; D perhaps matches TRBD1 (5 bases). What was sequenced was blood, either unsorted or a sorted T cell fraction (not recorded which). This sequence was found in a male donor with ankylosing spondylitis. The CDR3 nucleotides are TGTGCCAGCAGGCGAGCGGGGCATTTAGGGGAAAAACTGTTTTTT. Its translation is CASRRAGHLGEKLFF.